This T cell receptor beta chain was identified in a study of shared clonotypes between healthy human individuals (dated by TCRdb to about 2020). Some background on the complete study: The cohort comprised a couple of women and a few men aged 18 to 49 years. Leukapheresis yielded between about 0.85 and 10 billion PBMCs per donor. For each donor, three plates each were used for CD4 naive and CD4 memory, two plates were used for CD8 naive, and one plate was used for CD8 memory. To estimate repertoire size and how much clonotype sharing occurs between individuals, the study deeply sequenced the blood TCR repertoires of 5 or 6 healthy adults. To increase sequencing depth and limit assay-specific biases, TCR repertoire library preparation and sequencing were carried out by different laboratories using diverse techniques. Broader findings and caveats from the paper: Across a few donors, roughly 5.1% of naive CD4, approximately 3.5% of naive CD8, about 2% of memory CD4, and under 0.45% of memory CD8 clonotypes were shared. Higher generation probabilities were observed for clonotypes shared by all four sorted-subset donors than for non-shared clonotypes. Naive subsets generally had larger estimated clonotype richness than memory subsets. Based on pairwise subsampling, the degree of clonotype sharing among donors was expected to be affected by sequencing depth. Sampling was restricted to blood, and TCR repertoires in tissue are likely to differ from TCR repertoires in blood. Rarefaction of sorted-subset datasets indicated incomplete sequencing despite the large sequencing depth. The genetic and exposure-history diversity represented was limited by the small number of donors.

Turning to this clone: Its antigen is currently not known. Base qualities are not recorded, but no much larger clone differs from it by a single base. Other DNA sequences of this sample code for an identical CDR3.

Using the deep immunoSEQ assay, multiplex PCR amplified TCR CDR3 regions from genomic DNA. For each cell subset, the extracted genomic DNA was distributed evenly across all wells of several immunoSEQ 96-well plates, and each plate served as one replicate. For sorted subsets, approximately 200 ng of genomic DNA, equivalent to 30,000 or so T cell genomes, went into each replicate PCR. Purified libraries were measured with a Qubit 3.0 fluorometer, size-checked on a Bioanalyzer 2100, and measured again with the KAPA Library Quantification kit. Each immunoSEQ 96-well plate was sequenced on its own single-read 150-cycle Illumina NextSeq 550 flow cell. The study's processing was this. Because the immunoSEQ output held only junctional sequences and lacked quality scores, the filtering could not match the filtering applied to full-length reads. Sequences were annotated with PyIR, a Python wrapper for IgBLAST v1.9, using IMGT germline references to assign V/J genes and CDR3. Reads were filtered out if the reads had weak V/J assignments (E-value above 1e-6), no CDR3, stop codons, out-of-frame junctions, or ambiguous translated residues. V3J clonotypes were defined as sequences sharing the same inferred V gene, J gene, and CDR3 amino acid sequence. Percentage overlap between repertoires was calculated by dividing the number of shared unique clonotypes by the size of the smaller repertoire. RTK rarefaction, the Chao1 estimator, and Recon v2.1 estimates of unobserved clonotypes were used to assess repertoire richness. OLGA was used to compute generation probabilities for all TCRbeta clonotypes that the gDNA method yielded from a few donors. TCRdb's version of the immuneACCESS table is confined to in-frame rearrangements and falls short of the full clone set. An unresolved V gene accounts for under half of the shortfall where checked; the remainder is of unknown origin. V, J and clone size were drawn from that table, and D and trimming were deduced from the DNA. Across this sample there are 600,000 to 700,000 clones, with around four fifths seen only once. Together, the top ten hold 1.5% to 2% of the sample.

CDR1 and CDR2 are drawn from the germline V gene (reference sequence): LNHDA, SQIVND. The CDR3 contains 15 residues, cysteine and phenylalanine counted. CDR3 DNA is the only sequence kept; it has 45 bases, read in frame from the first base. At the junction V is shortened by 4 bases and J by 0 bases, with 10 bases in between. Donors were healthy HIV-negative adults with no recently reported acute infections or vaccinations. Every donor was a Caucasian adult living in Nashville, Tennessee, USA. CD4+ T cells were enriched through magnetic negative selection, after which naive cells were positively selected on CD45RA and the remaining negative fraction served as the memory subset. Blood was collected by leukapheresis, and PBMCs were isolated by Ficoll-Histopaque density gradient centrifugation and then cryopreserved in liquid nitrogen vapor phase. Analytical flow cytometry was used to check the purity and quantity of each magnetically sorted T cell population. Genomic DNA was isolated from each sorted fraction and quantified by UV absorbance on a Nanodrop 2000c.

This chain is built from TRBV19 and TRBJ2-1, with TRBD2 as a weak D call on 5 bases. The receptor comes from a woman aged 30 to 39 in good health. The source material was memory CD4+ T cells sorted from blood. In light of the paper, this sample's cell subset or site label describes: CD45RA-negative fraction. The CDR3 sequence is CASSKRESSYNEQFF. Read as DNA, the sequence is TGTGCCAGTAGTAAACGGGAAAGCTCCTACAATGAGCAGTTCTTC.